This paragraph covers one T cell receptor beta chain sequence. The data belong to a study of shared clonotypes between healthy human individuals. Repertoires were generated with immunoSEQ multiplex PCR, while TCRdb's copy carries only in-frame clones and drops some. Here the sample spans roughly 650,000 clones, about 97% being singletons. The V gene lost 4 bases and the J gene lost 1 base, with 11 bases spanning the gap. Germline CDR1 reads SGHAT; CDR2 reads FQNNGV. CDR3 length: 14 residues. Sequenced material: naive CD4+ T cells sorted from blood. The subset was: CD45RA+ positively selected. This receptor was obtained from a woman aged 25 to 39 in good health. This chain links TRBV11-2 with TRBJ2-7, with D unresolved. DNA for the CDR3: TGTGCCAGCAGCTCCCTCGGGTTGTCCTACGAGCAGTACTTC. Its translation is CASSSLGLSYEQYF.